The 5 T cell receptor beta chains given below trace back to one sample, sequenced in a study of blood T cell repertoires in COVID-19. Clones were read by immunoSEQ multiplex PCR, and TCRdb kept only the in-frame ones, dropping some. The sample has some 71,000 clones; roughly four fifths are singletons. The sequencing input was peripheral blood. The receptors were gathered from a woman aged 70-85 years with acute or convalescent COVID-19.

V gene TRBV10-1 combines with J gene TRBJ2-1, with D perhaps matching TRBD2 (6 bases). The CDR3 is made up of 14 amino acids. Trimming stripped 3 bases from V and 9 bases from J, with 15 bases between. Germline V CDR1 and CDR2: WNHNN, SYGVQD (reference sequence). The CDR3 sequence: CASSDSGGGIEQFF. The CDR3 DNA reads TGCGCCAGCAGTGATAGCGGTGGGGGAATTGAGCAGTTCTTC.

This rearrangement joins TRBV19 to TRBJ1-2; 9 bases agree with TRBD1. Germline values: CDR1 LNHDA, CDR2 SQIVND (reference sequence). CDR3 size: 12 residues. V dropped 9 bases and J dropped 8; count of bases not matched to a gene: 7. CDR3 in amino acids: CASKRDRAGYTF. The CDR3 nucleotides are TGTGCCAGCAAGAGGGACAGGGCCGGCTACACCTTC.

The chain employs TRBV28 and TRBJ1-2; 9 nucleotides align to TRBD1. V shed 4 bases and J 2 bases; nucleotides not matched to a gene: 5. The CDR3 totals 15 residues. Germline CDR1 reads MDHEN; CDR2 reads SYDVKM. The CDR3 spells CASSSRDRVNYGYTF. In nucleotides, the CDR3 is TGTGCCAGCAGTTCCCGGGACAGGGTGAACTATGGCTACACCTTC.

The rearrangement joins TRBV10-3 to TRBJ2-4, with 11 bases aligning to TRBD1. J was trimmed by 5 bases and V by 9 bases; bases with no gene match: 9. This CDR3 is 15 amino acids long. CDR1 is ENHRY, CDR2 SYGVKD, per germline. For the CDR3, the DNA is TGTGCCATTAAAGCCGGGACAGGGGGGGAAAACATTCAGTACTTC. It codes for CAIKAGTGGENIQYF.

The chain recombines TRBV3-1 (or the pseudogene TRBV3-2) with TRBJ2-2, with no clear D. The CDR3 sequence is 12 residues long. Deletions cut 4 bases from V and 7 bases from J, with 7 bases between. CDR1 and CDR2 from the germline V gene are LGHDT and YNNKEL (reference sequence). The CDR3 DNA sequence: TGTGCCAGCAGCCTCCCAGACGGGGAGCTGTTTTTT. Residues: CASSLPDGELFF.